The T cell receptor beta chain under discussion was sequenced for a study of blood T cell repertoires in COVID-19. The count of this clone is one. Per the authors' pipeline: The authors estimated nucleated cell counts from reference gene primer amplification. Using immunoSEQ multiplex PCR, the repertoire was profiled, and TCRdb retains in-frame clones only, with some absent. The D gene and trimming were derived from the DNA, and the V and J assignments and clone size from that table. In the table there are 150,000 to 200,000 clones, around 88% of which are singletons. The sample was peripheral blood. The receptor's source is a human donor in a cohort sampled during active COVID-19.

The CDR3 DNA sequence: TGTGCCAGCAGCTTCAGTTTTTCAACCTACAATGAGCAGTTCTTC. Protein sequence: CASSFSFSTYNEQFF. V and J are TRBV5-4 and TRBJ2-1; D uncertain. Trimming pared 2 bases from V and 2 bases from J, leaving 11 bases between. This CDR3 comprises 15 residues. CDR1 is SGHNT, CDR2 YYREEE, per germline (reference sequence).